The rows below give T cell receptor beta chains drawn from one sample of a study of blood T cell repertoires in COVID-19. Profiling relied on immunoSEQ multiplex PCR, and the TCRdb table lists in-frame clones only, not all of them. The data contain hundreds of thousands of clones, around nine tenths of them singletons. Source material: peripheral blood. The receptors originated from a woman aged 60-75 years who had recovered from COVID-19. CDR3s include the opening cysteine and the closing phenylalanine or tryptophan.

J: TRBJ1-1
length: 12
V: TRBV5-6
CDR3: CASSLVRDLAFF

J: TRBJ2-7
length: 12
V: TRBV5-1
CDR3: CASSLDPRLQYF

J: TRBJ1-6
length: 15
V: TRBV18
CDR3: CASSPYGTGDSPLHF

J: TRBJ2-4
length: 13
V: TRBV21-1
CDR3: CASTGGRGSIQYF

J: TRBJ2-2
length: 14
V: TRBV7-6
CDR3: CASSPLASTGELFF

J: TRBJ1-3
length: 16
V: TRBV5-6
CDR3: CASSVYPQGTGNTIYF

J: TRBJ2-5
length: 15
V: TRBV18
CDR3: CASSRQGSYQETQYF

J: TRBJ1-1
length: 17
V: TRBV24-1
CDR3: CATSDPHRGRASTEAFF

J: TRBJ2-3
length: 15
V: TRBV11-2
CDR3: CASSLVGQLTDTQYF

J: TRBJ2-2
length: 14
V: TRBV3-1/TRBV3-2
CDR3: CASSQLRYTGELFF

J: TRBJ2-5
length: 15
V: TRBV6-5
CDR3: CASTWGPGAQETQYF

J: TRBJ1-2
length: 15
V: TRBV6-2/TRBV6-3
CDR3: CASSYSGTTNYGYTF

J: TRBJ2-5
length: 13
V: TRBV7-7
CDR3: CASSARGRETQYF

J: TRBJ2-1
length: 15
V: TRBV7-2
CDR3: CASSRTSGGLTFEFF

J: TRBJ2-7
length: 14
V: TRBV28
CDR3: CASSPGTGFHEQYF

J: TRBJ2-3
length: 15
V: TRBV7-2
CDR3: CASSPGSRGSDTQYF

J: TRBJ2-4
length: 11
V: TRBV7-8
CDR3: CASSELNIQYF

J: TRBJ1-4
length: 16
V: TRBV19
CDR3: CASSFPGQGSNEKLFF

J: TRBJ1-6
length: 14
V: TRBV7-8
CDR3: CASSMGQGDSPLHF

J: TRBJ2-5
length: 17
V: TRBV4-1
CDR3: CASSQDKLGQRQETQYF

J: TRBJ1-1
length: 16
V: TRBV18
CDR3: CASSPGTGAVNTEAFF

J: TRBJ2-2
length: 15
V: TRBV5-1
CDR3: CASSLTPGGTGELFF

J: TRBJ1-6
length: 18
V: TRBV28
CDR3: CASSSSIASDRGYSPLHF

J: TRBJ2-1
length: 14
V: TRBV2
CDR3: CASSELISDNEQFF

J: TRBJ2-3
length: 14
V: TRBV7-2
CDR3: CACLRGGSTDTQYF

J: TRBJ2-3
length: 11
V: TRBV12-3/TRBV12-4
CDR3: CASSQPRTARF

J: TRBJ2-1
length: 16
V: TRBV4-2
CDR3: CASSPLAGGVGNEQFF

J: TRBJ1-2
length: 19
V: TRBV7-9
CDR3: CASSLGLGDRFLANYGYTF

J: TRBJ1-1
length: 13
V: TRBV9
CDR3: CASSPTGWTEAFF

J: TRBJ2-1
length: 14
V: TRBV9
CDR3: CASSVVGLHNEQFF

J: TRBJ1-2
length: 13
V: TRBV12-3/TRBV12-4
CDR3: CASSFGRDYGYTF

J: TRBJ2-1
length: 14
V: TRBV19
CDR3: CASSPVRTSNEQFF

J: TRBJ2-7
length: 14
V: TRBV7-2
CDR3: CASSPSLVSYEQYF

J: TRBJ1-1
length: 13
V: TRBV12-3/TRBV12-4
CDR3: CASSLAREAEAFF

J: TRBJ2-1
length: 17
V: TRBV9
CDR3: CASSVYETPTPHNEQFF

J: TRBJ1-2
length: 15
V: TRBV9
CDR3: CASSPDLQGNYGYTF

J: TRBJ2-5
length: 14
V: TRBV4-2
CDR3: CASSQDSDQETQYF

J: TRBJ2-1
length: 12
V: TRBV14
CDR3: CASSQGEGWQFF

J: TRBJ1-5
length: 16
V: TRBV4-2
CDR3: CASSQEGGAPPKPQHF

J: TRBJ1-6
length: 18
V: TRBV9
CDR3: CASSAGTGGRSYNSPLHF

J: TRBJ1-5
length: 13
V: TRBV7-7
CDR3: CASSPSLGGYQHF

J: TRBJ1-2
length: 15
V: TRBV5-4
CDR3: CASSDPGTGFGGYTF

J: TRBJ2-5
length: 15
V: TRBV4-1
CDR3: CASSQVQDRVGTQYF

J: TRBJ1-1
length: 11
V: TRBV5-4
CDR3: CASSLGASAFF

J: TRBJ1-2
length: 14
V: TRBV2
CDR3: CASSEGQGYYGYTF

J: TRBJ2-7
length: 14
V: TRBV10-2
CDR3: CASKTSGAAYEQYF

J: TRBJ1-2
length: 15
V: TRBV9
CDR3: CASSVYSEANYGYTF

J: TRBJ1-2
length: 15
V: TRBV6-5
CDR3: CASTRLVRANYGYTF

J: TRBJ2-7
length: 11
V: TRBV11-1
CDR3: CASSQFYEQYF

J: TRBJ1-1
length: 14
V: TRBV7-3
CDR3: CASSPGTGHTEAFF

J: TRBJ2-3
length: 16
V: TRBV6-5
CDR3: CASSYGQDPSTDTQYF

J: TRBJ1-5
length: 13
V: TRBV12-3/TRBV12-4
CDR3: CASKRETNQPQHF